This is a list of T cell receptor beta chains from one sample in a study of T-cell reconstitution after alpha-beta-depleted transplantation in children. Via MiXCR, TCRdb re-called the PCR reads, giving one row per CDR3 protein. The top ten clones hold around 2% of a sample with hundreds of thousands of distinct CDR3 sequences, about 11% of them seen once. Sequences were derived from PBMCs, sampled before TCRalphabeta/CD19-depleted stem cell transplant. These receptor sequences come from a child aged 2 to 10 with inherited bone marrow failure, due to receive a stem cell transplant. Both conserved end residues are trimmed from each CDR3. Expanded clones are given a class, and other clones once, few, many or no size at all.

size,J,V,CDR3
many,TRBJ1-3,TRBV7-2,ASSLQGLIGNTIY
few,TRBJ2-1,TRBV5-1,ASSLGLAGDGVNEQF
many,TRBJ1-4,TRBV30,AWSIGRATNEKLF
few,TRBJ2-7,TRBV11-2,ASSLGRTGQAYEQY
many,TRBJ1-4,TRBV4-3,ASSQFRGTSNEKLF
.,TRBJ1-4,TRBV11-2,ASSSADTATNEKLF
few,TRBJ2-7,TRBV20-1,SARRGSTLYEQY
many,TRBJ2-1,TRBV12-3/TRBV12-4,ASSPSGRARGEQF
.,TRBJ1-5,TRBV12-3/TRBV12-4,ASSITYNRGPNQPQH
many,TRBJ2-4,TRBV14,ASSQDRGVEAKNIQY
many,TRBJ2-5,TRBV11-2,ASSFFGGTSGYQETQY
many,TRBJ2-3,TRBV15,ATSRVGQHTDTQY
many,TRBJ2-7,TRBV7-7,ASSLASGTEQY
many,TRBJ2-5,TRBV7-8,ASSLLLADHFIQETQY
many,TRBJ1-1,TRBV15,ATSRGSGHLNTEAF
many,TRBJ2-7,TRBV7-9,ASSFGRLYEQY
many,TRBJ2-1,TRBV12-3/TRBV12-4,ASSDQGAGDEQF